This entry describes one T cell receptor (beta chain). Its antigen is not yet known. Base qualities are missing; no much larger clone stands one base away. This specimen comes from a study of blood T cells in healthy people across ages (dated by TCRdb to 2013 to 2016). Regarding the study in general: In model experiments, template switching captured about one uniquely barcoded TCR beta cDNA molecule for every two T cells. To track age-related changes in TCR beta repertoire diversity, the study relied on deep sequencing normalized with unique cDNA molecular identifiers. Four age groups were formed from the donors: young (average roughly 15 years), middle-aged (approximately 40), aged (more than 55) and long-lived (more than 75). Using the same blood draw, the study looked at two additional independent replicas of 1 million unique cDNA reads for two donors, one aged 18 to 30 and the other aged 80 or older.

The donors were roughly 40 Caucasian individuals from Russia, aged 6 to 90 years, who were systemically healthy. Ten milliliters of peripheral blood were drawn from each donor into EDTA-treated Vacutainer tubes. Ficoll-Paque density-gradient centrifugation was used to isolate PBMCs, with at least 6.5 million per sample. Trizol reagent was used to extract total RNA from the PBMCs, yielding at least 6 micrograms per sample. Naive CD45RAhigh/CD27high T cell percentages were measured by flow cytometry on a PBMC aliquot from every donor. Paper-wide results and their limitations: The percentage of naive T cells measured by flow cytometry correlated strongly with observed TCR beta diversity. Estimates of total diversity based on one million sequenced T cells were regarded as lower bounds and as underestimates. Conclusive comparison of naive and antigen-experienced compartments was prevented by the profiling of bulk unsorted PBMCs. The CMV infection status of donors was not known, potentially confounding age-related changes in expanded clonotypes. Compared with the aged group, more naive CD4+ T cells, fewer expanded clones and increased TCR diversity were shown by the long-lived group, suggesting age selection. As age increased, observed TCR beta diversity per million T cells dropped in a roughly linear way, and a significant reduction was already evident by age around 41.

Library preparation was by 5' RACE. Sequenced using an Illumina HiSeq 2500. The second PCR ran for about 6 to 12 cycles and used a J-beta primer mix along with a sample-barcoded 5' primer. A unique molecular identifier was introduced onto each TCR beta cDNA molecule by a template-switch 5' adaptor carrying 12 random nucleotides. At least 2.5 million CDR3-containing paired-end reads were obtained from each sample. All of the RNA was converted into first-strand cDNA using the Mint cDNA synthesis kit, with a TRBC-specific oligonucleotide serving as the primer. Following uracil-DNA glycosylase treatment, a first 18-cycle PCR with universal primers M1SS and BC2_uni_R was performed on all cDNA. The study's own analysis went as follows. For normalization, 1 million high-quality reads were randomly selected from each sample, with every read carrying a distinct molecular identifier. Instead of being binned into consensus sequences, reads that shared molecular identifiers were thrown out. MiTCR, set to a Q25 quality threshold and the strictest error-elimination algorithm, was used for CDR3 identification, clonotype clustering and error correction. A nonparametric unseen species model with Euler transformation was used to estimate a lower bound on total TCR beta diversity. TCRdb trimmed the raw reads at Q25, called clones with MiXCR and kept productive beta chains. Entries that share a CDR3 protein sequence are merged under the most common genes and DNA. For this entry, the V and J calls and clone size follow TCRdb and not the study's own pipeline. This sample holds around 800,000 distinct CDR3 sequences; roughly 24% were observed only once. Together, the top ten hold 3% of the sample.

These data are also associated with another study on T cells of mothers and their children. The second study reports: Nine systemically healthy Caucasian individuals served as donors, namely three mothers together with their six children. cDNA synthesis used all of the extracted RNA, with roughly 1.5 ug of RNA in each 15 ul reaction. In the second PCR, sample barcodes and 2-4 random nucleotides were introduced via the M1S primer. Over 9 million TCR beta CDR3 reads came from each mother, compared with around 3 million reads from each child. Thymic selection shapes the output of TCR recombination in a similar way in related and unrelated pairs, and inherited differences have a minor effect. Normalized repertoire overlap in related mother-child pairs was always slightly higher than in unrelated mother-child pairs, but the difference was never significant. No persistent microchimeric T cell clones were found, with a detection sensitivity of 80 to 100 clones per million clonotypes. The study used deep NGS to compare TCR beta repertoires of mothers and children, seeking features distinguishing related mother-child pairs from unrelated individuals. On average, the children were about 12 +/- 4 years old, while the mothers were 40 +/- 4 years old. After adapter ligation with NEBNext reagents, the libraries were sequenced on Illumina HiSeq 2000 with 100+100 nt paired-end reads. To avoid cross-contamination, the mother libraries and the child libraries were prepared a month apart and sequenced in separate runs. For each donor, somewhere between about 450,000 and 2,100,000 distinct TCR beta clonotypes were identified. Naive TCR beta clonotypes were estimated from low-frequency clonotypes matched to each donor's FACS-determined naive share, without sorting.

Sequencing used blood. The receptor comes from a boy aged 5-17 years in good health.

The CDR3 reads as follows: CASSPPGQEGYTF. At the DNA level, the sequence is TGTGCCAGCAGCCCCCCCGGTCAGGAAGGCTACACCTTC. The chain employs TRBV7-9 and TRBJ1-2; confidence is insufficient to name the D gene. The CDR3 runs 13 amino acids, cysteine and phenylalanine included. Left in the record is the CDR3 DNA by itself, 39 bases read in frame from the first base. From a lookup of the germline V gene (reference sequence), CDR1 and CDR2 are SEHNR and FQNEAQ. At the junction V is shortened by 5 bases and J by 8 bases, with 15 bases in between. The CDR3, completed at both ends by the reference TRBV7-9 and TRBJ1-2 genes, gives the full variable domain DTGVSQNPRHKITKRGQNVTFRCDPISEHNRLYWYRQTLGQGPEFLTYFQNEAQLEKSRLLSDRFSAERPKGSFSTLEIQRTEQGDSAMYLCASSPPGQEGYTFGSGTRLTVV.